These T cell receptor beta chains were read from a single sample in a study of blood T cell repertoires in COVID-19. Only in-frame clones appear in the TCRdb table, and some are missing; sequencing was by immunoSEQ multiplex PCR. Here the sample spans 300,000 to 400,000 clones, over 80% being singletons. Sequenced sample: peripheral blood. These receptors originate from a woman in her forties or fifties with COVID-19, enrolled during active disease. Each CDR3 is given with its conserved first and last residue.

J gene: TRBJ2-3; V gene: TRBV5-1; CDR3 protein: CASTRRRGGTDTQYF
J gene: TRBJ2-3; V gene: TRBV7-8; CDR3 protein: CASSRGGLSGDTQYF
J gene: TRBJ1-5; V gene: TRBV19; CDR3 protein: CASRGQGAPGNQPQHF
J gene: TRBJ2-2; V gene: TRBV18; CDR3 protein: CASSTLQGTDTGELFF
J gene: TRBJ1-1; V gene: TRBV6-5; CDR3 protein: CASSLNRGHTEAFF
J gene: TRBJ2-2; V gene: TRBV11-3; CDR3 protein: CASSPDRGGAGELFF
J gene: TRBJ1-4; V gene: TRBV3-1/TRBV3-2; CDR3 protein: CASSRQTGLGEKLFF
J gene: TRBJ2-2; V gene: TRBV19; CDR3 protein: CASSIRGFGELFF
J gene: TRBJ1-3; V gene: TRBV11-2; CDR3 protein: CASSLNRFSGNTIYF
J gene: TRBJ2-7; V gene: TRBV15; CDR3 protein: CATSSSGSGYEQYF
J gene: TRBJ2-7; V gene: TRBV4-1; CDR3 protein: CASSQEPSGSYEQYF
J gene: TRBJ2-1; V gene: TRBV5-4; CDR3 protein: CASSLLLAGGSYNEQFF
J gene: TRBJ2-1; V gene: TRBV7-9; CDR3 protein: CASSFGSGIYEQFF
J gene: TRBJ1-1; V gene: TRBV2; CDR3 protein: CASSLDRATEAFF
J gene: TRBJ1-2; V gene: TRBV30; CDR3 protein: CAWTKTGVNYGYTF
J gene: TRBJ2-7; V gene: TRBV6-5; CDR3 protein: CASRIPGQGRYEQYF
J gene: TRBJ2-5; V gene: TRBV7-3; CDR3 protein: CASSMGTAQETQYF
J gene: TRBJ2-7; V gene: TRBV11-2; CDR3 protein: CASSLDHSYEQYF
J gene: TRBJ2-2; V gene: TRBV29-1; CDR3 protein: CSVTYRGGQNTGELFF
J gene: TRBJ2-3; V gene: TRBV19; CDR3 protein: CASSGTRVGNTDTQYF
J gene: TRBJ1-3; V gene: TRBV18; CDR3 protein: CASSSWTGGYGNTIYF
J gene: TRBJ2-1; V gene: TRBV11-2; CDR3 protein: CASRSGTAFNEQFF
J gene: TRBJ2-1; V gene: TRBV24-1; CDR3 protein: CATSGQGNNPAATTYNEQFF
J gene: TRBJ1-6; V gene: TRBV6-5; CDR3 protein: CASRVDRGGNSPLHF
J gene: TRBJ2-7; V gene: TRBV6-2/TRBV6-3; CDR3 protein: CASRYSSGRPYEQYF
J gene: TRBJ2-3; V gene: TRBV15; CDR3 protein: CATADSRGASSRYTQYF
J gene: TRBJ2-5; V gene: TRBV9; CDR3 protein: CASSVKGGQETQYF
J gene: TRBJ2-3; V gene: TRBV9; CDR3 protein: CASSVAPGSADTQYF
J gene: TRBJ2-7; V gene: TRBV6-6; CDR3 protein: CASSRELAGAGEQYF
J gene: TRBJ2-1; V gene: TRBV4-2; CDR3 protein: CASSQQLAVPYNEQFF
J gene: TRBJ2-7; V gene: TRBV27; CDR3 protein: CASSLAGPNEQYF
J gene: TRBJ2-3; V gene: TRBV24-1; CDR3 protein: CATSDPKLAGGTDTQYF
J gene: TRBJ2-1; V gene: TRBV9; CDR3 protein: CASSRASVQSGNEQFF
J gene: TRBJ1-5; V gene: TRBV30; CDR3 protein: CAWSLRTGGNQPQHF
J gene: TRBJ2-7; V gene: TRBV5-5; CDR3 protein: CASSFYTGGRAGQYF
J gene: TRBJ2-1; V gene: TRBV7-9; CDR3 protein: CASSYIRRGNEQFF
J gene: TRBJ2-5; V gene: TRBV28; CDR3 protein: CASSLSAGAETQYF
J gene: TRBJ2-7; V gene: TRBV7-2; CDR3 protein: CASSLVSSGSYEQYF
J gene: TRBJ2-1; V gene: TRBV30; CDR3 protein: CAWSVLADNEQFF
J gene: TRBJ2-5; V gene: TRBV5-1; CDR3 protein: CASSLETGVGETQYF
J gene: TRBJ2-3; V gene: TRBV4-1; CDR3 protein: CASSQRAVRTDTQYF
J gene: TRBJ1-6; V gene: TRBV3-1/TRBV3-2; CDR3 protein: CASSQDGQKYNSPLHF
J gene: TRBJ1-6; V gene: TRBV7-9; CDR3 protein: CASSLAFRSPLHF
J gene: TRBJ2-2; V gene: TRBV6-2/TRBV6-3; CDR3 protein: CASSYRGGTGELFF
J gene: TRBJ1-3; V gene: TRBV6-6; CDR3 protein: CASSYSTGSGNTIYF
J gene: TRBJ2-3; V gene: TRBV6-2/TRBV6-3; CDR3 protein: CASSYSQRRASADTQYF
J gene: TRBJ2-7; V gene: TRBV9; CDR3 protein: CASRIQEGRPYEQYF
J gene: TRBJ2-4; V gene: TRBV1; CDR3 protein: CTKLAGTSGNIAKNIQYF
J gene: TRBJ1-1; V gene: TRBV3-1/TRBV3-2; CDR3 protein: CASSLPGGRTEAFF
J gene: TRBJ2-2; V gene: TRBV29-1; CDR3 protein: CSVQGSRNTGELFF
J gene: TRBJ2-2; V gene: TRBV30; CDR3 protein: CAWREMGSDTGELFF
J gene: TRBJ2-3; V gene: TRBV10-1; CDR3 protein: CASSEGTGADTQYF
J gene: TRBJ1-1; V gene: TRBV4-3; CDR3 protein: CASSQDGTLEAFF
J gene: TRBJ2-1; V gene: TRBV27; CDR3 protein: CASTLRGQASYNEQFF
J gene: TRBJ2-7; V gene: TRBV10-3; CDR3 protein: CAISESINSYEQYF
J gene: TRBJ1-6; V gene: TRBV19; CDR3 protein: CASSIPSGPLHF